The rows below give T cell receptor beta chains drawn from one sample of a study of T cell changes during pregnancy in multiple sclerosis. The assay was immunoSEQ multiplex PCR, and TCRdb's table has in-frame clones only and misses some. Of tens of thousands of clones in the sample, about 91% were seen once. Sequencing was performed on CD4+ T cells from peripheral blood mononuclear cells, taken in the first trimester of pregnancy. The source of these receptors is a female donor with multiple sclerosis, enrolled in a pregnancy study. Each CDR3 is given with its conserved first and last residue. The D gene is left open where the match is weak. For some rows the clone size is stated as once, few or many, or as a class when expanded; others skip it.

TGTGCCAGCAGCGAAGCGCTAGGACAGGGTCCGTACGAGCAGTACTTC,CASSEALGQGPYEQYF,TRBJ2-7,TRBD1,TRBV6-1,16,NA
TGTGCCAGCAGTATAAGGGACAGTGGACCCTACGAGCAGTACTTC,CASSIRDSGPYEQYF,TRBJ2-7,TRBD1,TRBV6-5,15,NA
TGTGCCAGCAGCTTAGTGCATGTGAGGAACACCGGGGAGCTGTTTTTT,CASSLVHVRNTGELFF,TRBJ2-2,NA,TRBV11-2,16,NA
TGTGCCAGCAGCGAAGGAAGGCTAGCGGGCCAAGAAGAGCAGTTCTTC,CASSEGRLAGQEEQFF,TRBJ2-1,TRBD2,TRBV9,16,NA
TGTGCCAGCTCACCCACTAGCGGGTTTGCGGAGCAGTACTTC,CASSPTSGFAEQYF,TRBJ2-7,TRBD2,TRBV18,14,once
TGTGCCAGCAGTATGGGGGCCAACACCGGGGAGCTGTTTTTT,CASSMGANTGELFF,TRBJ2-2,NA,TRBV28,14,NA
TGTGCCAGCAGCTTAGCTGACGTGGGACAGCCGTCCTACGAGCAGTACTTC,CASSLADVGQPSYEQYF,TRBJ2-7,TRBD1,TRBV7-2,17,NA
TGCGCCAGCAGCCCTAGGACAGACAACTATGGCTACACCTTC,CASSPRTDNYGYTF,TRBJ1-2,NA,TRBV5-1,14,once
TGCAGTGCTAGAGACAGCTACGAGCAGTACTTC,CSARDSYEQYF,TRBJ2-7,NA,TRBV20-1,11,NA
TGTGCCAGCACCGGGGTCGACGAGCAGTACTTC,CASTGVDEQYF,TRBJ2-7,NA,TRBV6-6,11,few
TGTGCCAGCTGCCGAGGGGGGGAGGGAGAAAAACTGTTTTTT,CASCRGGEGEKLFF,TRBJ1-4,NA,TRBV28,14,once
TGTGCCAGCAGCGTAAGCGCAGATACGCAGTATTTT,CASSVSADTQYF,TRBJ2-3,NA,TRBV9,12,few
TGCGCCAGCAGCCAAGGAGATCAGCCCCAGCATTTT,CASSQGDQPQHF,TRBJ1-5,NA,TRBV4-3,12,NA
TGTGCCAGTAGTACCGACAGGCTTACACAAGAGACCCAGTACTTC,CASSTDRLTQETQYF,TRBJ2-5,NA,TRBV19,15,few
TGTGCCAGCAGCCAACAACAGGGAAGCAATGAGCAGTTCTTC,CASSQQQGSNEQFF,TRBJ2-1,NA,TRBV14,14,NA
TGTGCCAGCAGCTTGAGGGCTAGCGGGAGTGTTGATACGCAGTATTTT,CASSLRASGSVDTQYF,TRBJ2-3,TRBD2,TRBV5-4,16,NA
TGTGCCAGCAGTTCTGAGCGGGACAGGGGGGAGACCCAGTACTTC,CASSSERDRGETQYF,TRBJ2-5,TRBD1,TRBV27,15,once
TGTGCCAGCAGAGCTGTTCACCGGCGGGAGACCCAGTACTTC,CASRAVHRRETQYF,TRBJ2-5,NA,TRBV2,14,NA
TGTGCCAGCAGGGGAGGGGTCTCGAACACTGAAGCTTTCTTT,CASRGGVSNTEAFF,TRBJ1-1,NA,TRBV2,14,few
TGTGCCAGCAGTTTGGGGACAGGGATCCAGGTGGTCGGGCAGTACTTC,CASSLGTGIQVVGQYF,TRBJ2-7,TRBD1,TRBV28,16,NA
TGTGCCAGCAGCGTAGGGCTAGCTAGCACAGATACGCAGTATTTT,CASSVGLASTDTQYF,TRBJ2-3,NA,TRBV9,15,NA
TGTGCCAGCTCACTGGGGACTAGCGGGCCCTACGAGCAGTACTTC,CASSLGTSGPYEQYF,TRBJ2-7,TRBD2,TRBV18,15,NA
TGTGCCAGCAGTGACACAGGGGGCAATCAGCCCCAGCATTTT,CASSDTGGNQPQHF,TRBJ1-5,TRBD1,TRBV2,14,NA
TGTGCCAGCAGCCAGAAGGGGGAGCAGTACTTC,CASSQKGEQYF,TRBJ2-7,NA,TRBV11-2,11,NA
TGTGCCAGCAGTCCGCCGCGGTCCGGGGAGCTGTTTTTT,CASSPPRSGELFF,TRBJ2-2,NA,TRBV28,13,NA
TGCGCCAGCAGCCACCAGGACAGGGAAGGTGAAAAACTGTTTTTT,CASSHQDREGEKLFF,TRBJ1-4,TRBD1,TRBV4-1,15,NA
TGCGCCAGCAGCTTGGGGGCGGGAGTAATATCGGAGACCCAGTACTTC,CASSLGAGVISETQYF,TRBJ2-5,TRBD2,TRBV5-1,16,NA
TGTGCCAGCAGCAAAAGTCCTCAGTGTCAACGAAACACTGAAGCTTTCTTT,CASSKSPQCQRNTEAFF,TRBJ1-1,NA,TRBV21-1,17,NA
TGTGCCACCTTAACTGGTTCCTATGGCTACACCTTC,CATLTGSYGYTF,TRBJ1-2,NA,TRBV6-1,12,few
TGTGCCACCAGCAGAGATCCCACAGGGGGGGTATATTTT,CATSRDPTGGVYF,TRBJ2-3,NA,TRBV15,13,few
TGCAGTGGACTAGCGGACACAGATACGCAGTATTTT,CSGLADTDTQYF,TRBJ2-3,TRBD2,TRBV29-1,12,NA
TGCGCCAGCAGCTTCGAGGGTCCATACGAGCAGTACTTC,CASSFEGPYEQYF,TRBJ2-7,NA,TRBV5-1,13,NA
TGCAGCGTGTCTAGCGGGTCCACCTACAATGAGCAGTTCTTC,CSVSSGSTYNEQFF,TRBJ2-1,TRBD2,TRBV29-1,14,NA
TGTGCCAGCAGCTCCCGACTAGCCGCTACCTACGAGCAGTACTTC,CASSSRLAATYEQYF,TRBJ2-7,TRBD2,TRBV7-8,15,NA
TGTGCCAGCAGTGAAGAAGGGATAGGTGGCAGGGACTACGAGCAGTACTTC,CASSEEGIGGRDYEQYF,TRBJ2-7,NA,TRBV2,17,NA
TGCGCCAGCTATCGGGACAGGGGCTCCTACGAGCAGTACTTC,CASYRDRGSYEQYF,TRBJ2-7,TRBD1,TRBV5-1,14,NA
TGCGCCAGCAGCCATGCCGACGCGGGTGGGACAGGGGGCTACACCTTC,CASSHADAGGTGGYTF,TRBJ1-2,TRBD1,TRBV4-1,16,once
TGTGCCAGCAGTCCCCCAGGGGACACTGGAAACACCATATATTTT,CASSPPGDTGNTIYF,TRBJ1-3,NA,TRBV28,15,NA
TGTGCCAGCAGTCCTCAAGGGACTCCCCAAGAGACCCAGTACTTC,CASSPQGTPQETQYF,TRBJ2-5,NA,TRBV2,15,NA
TGCGCCAGCAGCCCAACCCCTACCTCCGGGAGGGGGAACAATGAGCAGTTCTTC,CASSPTPTSGRGNNEQFF,TRBJ2-1,TRBD2,TRBV5-1,18,NA
TGTGCCAGCAGAGAAACACCCTCTGGGGCCAACGTCCTGACTTTC,CASRETPSGANVLTF,TRBJ2-6,NA,TRBV6-1,15,NA
TGTGCCAGCTCACCAGGACAGTCACTTAAGGGCTACAATGAGCAGTTCTTC,CASSPGQSLKGYNEQFF,TRBJ2-1,NA,TRBV18,17,NA